This TCR beta chain comes out of a study of OX40 agonist ivuxolimab in advanced cancers. General study findings and limits: There were, on average, more expanded clones in CD8+ T cells than in CD4+.

Note on this clone: Its specificity is unknown.

Only in-frame clones appear in the TCRdb table, and some are missing; sequencing was by immunoSEQ multiplex PCR. The data show 70,000 to 95,000 clones, approximately 90% seen once. Germline loops: CDR1 SGHDT, CDR2 YYEEEE. The CDR3 has 11 amino acids. Deletions cut 4 bases from V and 11 bases from J, with 12 bases between. The receptor's source is an adult with an advanced solid tumor such as melanoma, head and neck, liver or kidney cancer. The rearrangement joins TRBV5-6 to TRBJ1-1; D unclear. The sample was CD4+ or CD8+ T cells sorted from blood, taken in a trial of the OX40 agonist ivuxolimab. The DNA of the CDR3 is TGTGCCAGCAGCGCCGGTAGGAGCGCTTTCTTT. Protein product: CASSAGRSAFF. The whole variable domain, filled in from reference TRBV5-6 and TRBJ1-1, reads DAGVTQSPTHLIKTRGQQVTLRCSPKSGHDTVSWYQQALGQGPQFIFQYYEEEERQRGNFPDRFSGHQFPNYSSELNVNALLLGDSALYLCASSAGRSAFFGQGTRLTVV.